This T cell receptor beta chain was recorded in a study of shared clonotypes between healthy human individuals. Study-wide findings and caveats: Deeper or shallower sequencing was expected to change how clonotypes are shared among donors.

Turning to this clone: The antigen is unknown.

The repertoire was sequenced with immunoSEQ multiplex PCR; TCRdb's copy has only in-frame clones and lacks some. The sample shows 980,000 or so clones, more than 75% of them seen only once. The germline CDR1 and CDR2 sequences are SGHKS and YYEKEE (reference sequence). The CDR3 contains 13 residues. Trimming took off 0 bases at V and 5 bases at J, with 8 bases between the two ends. The receptor comes from a man between 18 and 29 years old in good health. The sequenced material came from memory CD4+ T cells sorted from blood. Stated subset: CD45RA-negative fraction. The rearrangement joins TRBV5-5 to TRBJ1-2, with D hard to call. The CDR3 region is CASSLGVEYGYTF. DNA of the CDR3: TGTGCCAGCAGCTTGGGGGTGGAGTATGGCTACACCTTC.